These T cell receptor beta chains were read from a single sample in a study of blood T cell repertoires in COVID-19. Assay used: immunoSEQ multiplex PCR; TCRdb lists only in-frame clones, some missing. The sample lists about 75,000 clones, roughly 87% occurring once. Material: peripheral blood. The receptors here all came from a woman between 45 and 65 years old with acute or convalescent COVID-19. Each CDR3 is given with its conserved first and last residue. Fields, in order: CDR3 length, clone size, J gene, D gene, V gene, CDR3 DNA, CDR3 protein. The D gene is left open where the match is weak. A clone size is listed for some rows: how often the clone was seen (once, few, many), or a class if it is expanded.

>16|.|TRBJ1-1|TRBD1|TRBV18
TGTGCCAGCTCATCTGACAGGGGGTCTAGTCAGACTGAAGCTTTCTTT
CASSSDRGSSQTEAFF
>17|once|TRBJ2-7|TRBD2|TRBV5-4
TGTGCCAGCAGCTCGACCCCCGGGACTAGCGGCACCTACGAGCAGTACTTC
CASSSTPGTSGTYEQYF
>14|.|TRBJ1-2|TRBD1|TRBV5-1
TGCGCCAGCAGCCTCGGACAGGGAGAGTATGGCTACACCTTC
CASSLGQGEYGYTF
>14|once|TRBJ1-1|.|TRBV9
TGTGCCAGCAGCCCCCCAGGGGTAGGGGCTGAAGCTTTCTTT
CASSPPGVGAEAFF
>16|.|TRBJ1-1|TRBD1|TRBV6-2/TRBV6-3
TGTGCCAGCAGCACTGACAGGGGTGGGATGAACACTGAAGCTTTCTTT
CASSTDRGGMNTEAFF
>15|.|TRBJ1-5|TRBD1|TRBV29-1
TGCAGCGCCGCCGAGGGACAGGGTATCAATCAGCCCCAGCATTTT
CSAAEGQGINQPQHF
>11|.|TRBJ2-1|TRBD2|TRBV2
TGTGCCAGCAGTGAGTCAGCGGGAGAGTTCTTC
CASSESAGEFF
>17|.|TRBJ2-5|TRBD1|TRBV30
TGTGCCTGGAGTGGATTTGGGGACAGGGGTCAATCAGAGACCCAGTACTTC
CAWSGFGDRGQSETQYF
>16|.|TRBJ2-3|TRBD2|TRBV30
TGTGCCTGGAGTGCGCCCGGGCGGGGGGGGATTGATACGCAGTATTTT
CAWSAPGRGGIDTQYF
>15|.|TRBJ1-2|TRBD1|TRBV5-4
TGTGCCAGCAGCTTGGCTAGGGGGCTGAGAGAAGGCTACACCTTC
CASSLARGLREGYTF
>13|.|TRBJ2-5|.|TRBV20-1
TGCAGTGCTAGTGATGCGGGGCTGGAGACCCAGTACTTC
CSASDAGLETQYF
>16|.|TRBJ2-3|TRBD2|TRBV7-3
TGTGCCAGCAGCTTGGTATTAGCGGGAGCGGTAGATACGCAGTATTTT
CASSLVLAGAVDTQYF
>14|once|TRBJ2-7|TRBD2|TRBV7-2
TGTGCCAGCAGCCCCGGACTAGCGTCCTACGAGCAGTACTTC
CASSPGLASYEQYF
>14|.|TRBJ1-1|TRBD1|TRBV10-1
TGCGCCAGCAGTGAGTCTGGGCAGGGGGACGAAGCTTTCTTT
CASSESGQGDEAFF
>14|.|TRBJ2-5|TRBD1|TRBV7-7
TGTGCTAGCAGCGGAGGACAGGGCGGGGAGACCCAGTACTTC
CASSGGQGGETQYF
>16|.|TRBJ2-4|TRBD2|TRBV3-1/TRBV3-2
TGTGCCAGCAGCCAATACCTAGCGGGGGCAGGAAGCATTCAGTACTTC
CASSQYLAGAGSIQYF
>13|.|TRBJ1-2|TRBD1|TRBV6-5
TGTGCCAGCAGTTTCCGGGACAGCTATGGCTACACCTTC
CASSFRDSYGYTF
>12|once|TRBJ2-5|TRBD2|TRBV30
TGTGCCTGGGCGGGACTAGAGGAGACCCAGTACTTC
CAWAGLEETQYF
>14|.|TRBJ2-5|TRBD2|TRBV18
TGTGCCAGCTCAGGAGGACTAGCGGGAGAGACCCAGTACTTC
CASSGGLAGETQYF
>16|.|TRBJ2-5|TRBD2|TRBV6-1
TGTGCCAGCAGTGAAGCGGGGACGGGAGGGCACGAGACCCAGTACTTC
CASSEAGTGGHETQYF
>14|.|TRBJ1-6|.|TRBV6-6
TGTGCCAGCAGTTTGGCAGGGGAGAATTCACCCCTCCACTTT
CASSLAGENSPLHF
>14|.|TRBJ1-6|.|TRBV5-8
TGTGCCAGCAGCCTCGGGAGGCGGGGGTCACCCCTCCACTTT
CASSLGRRGSPLHF
>14|.|TRBJ1-2|.|TRBV28
TGTGCCAGCAGTTCTTCTTTTGGGGCTTCTGGCTACACCTTC
CASSSSFGASGYTF
>14|.|TRBJ1-6|TRBD1|TRBV27
TGTGCCAGCAGTCTGGGACAGGAAAATTCACCCCTCCACTTT
CASSLGQENSPLHF
>14|.|TRBJ1-5|.|TRBV27
TGTGCCAGCAGATCCGAGGGCGGTATTCAGCCCCAGCATTTT
CASRSEGGIQPQHF
>16|.|TRBJ2-1|TRBD2|TRBV18
TGTGCCAGCTCAACCGGGACTAGCGGGGGGCAGAATGAGCAGTTCTTC
CASSTGTSGGQNEQFF
>12|.|TRBJ1-5|.|TRBV12-5
TGTGCTAGTGGTTTGGCTAATCAGCCCCAGCATTTT
CASGLANQPQHF
>14|.|TRBJ2-7|.|TRBV28
TGTGCCAGCAGTTCTCGTAGGGACATCTACGAGCAGTACTTC
CASSSRRDIYEQYF
>13|.|TRBJ1-3|TRBD1|TRBV30
TGTGCCTGTCCGACAGGGACTGGAAACACCATATATTTT
CACPTGTGNTIYF
>16|.|TRBJ2-3|TRBD2|TRBV24-1
TGTGCCACCAGTGATTTAGCGGGAGAGGGCATAGATACGCAGTATTTT
CATSDLAGEGIDTQYF
>14|.|TRBJ1-3|.|TRBV5-8
TGTGCCAGCAGTAGACTGAGCTCTGGAAACACCATATATTTT
CASSRLSSGNTIYF
>15|.|TRBJ1-6|TRBD1|TRBV7-8
TGTGCCAGCAGACGACAGGGGAATTCTAATTCACCCCTCCACTTT
CASRRQGNSNSPLHF
>15|.|TRBJ2-1|.|TRBV10-2
TGCGCCAGCCTAAGGGGGGCGGGAGAAAGCAATGAGCAGTTCTTC
CASLRGAGESNEQFF
>16|.|TRBJ2-1|TRBD2|TRBV9
TGTGCCAGCAGCTACACTAGCGGGGCCTCCTACAATGAGCAGTTCTTC
CASSYTSGASYNEQFF
>15|once|TRBJ2-3|.|TRBV6-5
TGTGCCAGCAAGCCTCGAGGGAGATTCACAGATACGCAGTATTTT
CASKPRGRFTDTQYF
>18|once|TRBJ2-3|TRBD2|TRBV28
TGTGCCAGCAGTTTCGACGGGACTAGCGGGATCAGCACAGATACGCAGTATTTT
CASSFDGTSGISTDTQYF